This T cell receptor (beta chain) was recorded in a study of T-cell reconstitution after alpha-beta-depleted transplantation in children. Germline loops: CDR1 SEHNR, CDR2 FQNEAQ (reference sequence). The CDR3 runs 15 residues. V was cut by 4 bases and J by 0 bases, with 10 bases left in between. This clonotype is judged medium-sized (0.01 to 0.1%). Its target is not known. Findings and caveats of the study: About two months after transplant, alpha-beta T cells reportedly came from several hundred expanded graft clones. A year post-transplant, T-cell counts and diversity derived mostly from newly produced T cells. Some patients showed high day-60 TCRbeta diversity, which derived from surviving recipient T cells and thymic progenitors.

Unique molecular identifiers were used to barcode this TCRbeta library. TCRdb analysed the PCR reads with MiXCR anew, one entry per CDR3 protein. This table has around 5,000 distinct CDR3 sequences, roughly 25% appearing once. The chain couples TRBV7-9 to TRBJ1-3; a possible D gene is TRBD1 (5 bases). Sequencing used PBMCs, mostly from graft donor cells, obtained 60 days after TCRalphabeta/CD19-depleted stem cell transplant. This TCR derives from a male patient aged 2 to 9 who had a stem cell transplant for acute lymphoblastic leukemia, so the T cells may come from the graft donor. The CDR3 region is CASSSGGFSGNTIYF. For the CDR3, the DNA is TGTGCCAGCAGCTCCGGGGGTTTCTCTGGAAACACCATATATTTT.